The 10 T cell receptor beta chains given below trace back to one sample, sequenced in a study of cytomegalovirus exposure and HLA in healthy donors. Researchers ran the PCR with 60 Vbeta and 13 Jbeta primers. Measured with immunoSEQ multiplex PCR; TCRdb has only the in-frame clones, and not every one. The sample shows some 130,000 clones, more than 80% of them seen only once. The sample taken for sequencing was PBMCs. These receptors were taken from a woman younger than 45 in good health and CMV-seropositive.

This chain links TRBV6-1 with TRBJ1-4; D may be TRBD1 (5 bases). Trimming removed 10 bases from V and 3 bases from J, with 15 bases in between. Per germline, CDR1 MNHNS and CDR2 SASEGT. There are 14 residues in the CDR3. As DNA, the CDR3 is TGTGCCAAATGGTCGGGGGGTGCTAATGAAAAACTGTTTTTT. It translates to CAKWSGGANEKLFF.

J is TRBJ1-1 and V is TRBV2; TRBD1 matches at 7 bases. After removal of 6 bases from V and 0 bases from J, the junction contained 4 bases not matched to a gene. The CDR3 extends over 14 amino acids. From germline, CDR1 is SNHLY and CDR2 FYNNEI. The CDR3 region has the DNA TGTGCCAGCAGGGCCAGGGGGATGAACACTGAAGCTTTCTTT. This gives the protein CASRARGMNTEAFF.

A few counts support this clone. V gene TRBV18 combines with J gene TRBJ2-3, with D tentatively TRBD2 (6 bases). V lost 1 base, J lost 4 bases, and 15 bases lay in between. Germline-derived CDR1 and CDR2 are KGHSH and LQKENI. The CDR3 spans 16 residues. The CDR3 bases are TGTGCCAGCTCACCACGTGTGACTAGAGATGCAGATACGCAGTATTTT. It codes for CASSPRVTRDADTQYF.

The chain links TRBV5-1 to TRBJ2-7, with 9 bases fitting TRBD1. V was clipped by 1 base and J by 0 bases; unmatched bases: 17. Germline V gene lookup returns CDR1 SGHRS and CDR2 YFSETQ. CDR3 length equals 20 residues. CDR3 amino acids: CASSLPSTGGNSRVSYEQYF. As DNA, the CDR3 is TGCGCCAGCAGCTTGCCCTCTACAGGGGGCAACAGCCGCGTCTCCTACGAGCAGTACTTC.

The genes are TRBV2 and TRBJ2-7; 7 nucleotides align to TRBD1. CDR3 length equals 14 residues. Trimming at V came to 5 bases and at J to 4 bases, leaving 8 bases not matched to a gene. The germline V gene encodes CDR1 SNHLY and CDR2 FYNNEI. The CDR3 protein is CASSKERGQYEQYF. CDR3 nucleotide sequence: TGTGCCAGCAGTAAGGAGAGGGGGCAGTACGAGCAGTACTTC.

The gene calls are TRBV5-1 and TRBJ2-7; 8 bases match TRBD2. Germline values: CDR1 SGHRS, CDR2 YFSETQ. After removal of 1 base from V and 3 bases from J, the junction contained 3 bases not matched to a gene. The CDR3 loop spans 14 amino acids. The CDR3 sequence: CASSLNGGDYEQYF. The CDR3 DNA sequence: TGCGCCAGCAGCTTGAACGGGGGGGACTACGAGCAGTACTTC. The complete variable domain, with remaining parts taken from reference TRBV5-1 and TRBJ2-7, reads KAGVTQTPRYLIKTRGQQVTLSCSPISGHRSVSWYQQTPGQGLQFLFEYFSETQRNKGNFPGRFSGRQFSNSRSEMNVSTLELGDSALYLCASSLNGGDYEQYFGPGTRLTVT.

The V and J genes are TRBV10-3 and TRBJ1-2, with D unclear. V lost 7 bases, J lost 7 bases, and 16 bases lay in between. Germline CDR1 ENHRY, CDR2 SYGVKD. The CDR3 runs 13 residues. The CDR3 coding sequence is TGTGCCATCACCCCCGGGAGGGAGTCTGGCTACACCTTC. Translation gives CAITPGRESGYTF.

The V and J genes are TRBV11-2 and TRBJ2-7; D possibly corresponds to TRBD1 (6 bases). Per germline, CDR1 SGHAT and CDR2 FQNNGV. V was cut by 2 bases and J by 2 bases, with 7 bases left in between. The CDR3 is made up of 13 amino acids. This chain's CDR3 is CASSLRQAYEQYF. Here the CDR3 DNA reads TGTGCCAGCAGCTTACGACAGGCCTACGAGCAGTACTTC.

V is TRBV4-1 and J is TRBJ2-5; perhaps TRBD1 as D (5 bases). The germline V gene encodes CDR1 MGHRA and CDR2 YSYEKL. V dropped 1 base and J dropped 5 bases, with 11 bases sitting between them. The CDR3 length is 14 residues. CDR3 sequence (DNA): TGCGCCAGCAGCCAAGGGGGCGTAGAGGAGACCCAGTACTTC. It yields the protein CASSQGGVEETQYF.

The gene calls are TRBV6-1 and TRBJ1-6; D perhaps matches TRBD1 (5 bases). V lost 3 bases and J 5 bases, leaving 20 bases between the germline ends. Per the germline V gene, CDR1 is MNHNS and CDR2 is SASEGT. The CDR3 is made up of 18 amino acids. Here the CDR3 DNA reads TGTGCCAGCAGTGATCCTTCAGGAGCGGGGCTCCATAATTCACCCCTCCACTTT. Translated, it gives CASSDPSGAGLHNSPLHF.